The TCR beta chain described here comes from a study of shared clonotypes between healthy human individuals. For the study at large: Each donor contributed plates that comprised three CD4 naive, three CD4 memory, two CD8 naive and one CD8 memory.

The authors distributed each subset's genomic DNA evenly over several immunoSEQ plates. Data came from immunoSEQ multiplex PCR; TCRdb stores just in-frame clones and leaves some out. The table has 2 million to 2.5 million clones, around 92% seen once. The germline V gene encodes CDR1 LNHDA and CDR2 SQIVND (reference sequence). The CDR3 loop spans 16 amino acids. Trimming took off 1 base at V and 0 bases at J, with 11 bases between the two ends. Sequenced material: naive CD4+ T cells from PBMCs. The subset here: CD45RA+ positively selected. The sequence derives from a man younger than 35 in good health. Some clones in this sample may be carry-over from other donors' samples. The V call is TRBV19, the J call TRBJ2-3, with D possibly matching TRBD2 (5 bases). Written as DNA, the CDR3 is TGTGCCAGTAGTATAGGGAGGACGTTTAGCACAGATACGCAGTATTTT. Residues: CASSIGRTFSTDTQYF.